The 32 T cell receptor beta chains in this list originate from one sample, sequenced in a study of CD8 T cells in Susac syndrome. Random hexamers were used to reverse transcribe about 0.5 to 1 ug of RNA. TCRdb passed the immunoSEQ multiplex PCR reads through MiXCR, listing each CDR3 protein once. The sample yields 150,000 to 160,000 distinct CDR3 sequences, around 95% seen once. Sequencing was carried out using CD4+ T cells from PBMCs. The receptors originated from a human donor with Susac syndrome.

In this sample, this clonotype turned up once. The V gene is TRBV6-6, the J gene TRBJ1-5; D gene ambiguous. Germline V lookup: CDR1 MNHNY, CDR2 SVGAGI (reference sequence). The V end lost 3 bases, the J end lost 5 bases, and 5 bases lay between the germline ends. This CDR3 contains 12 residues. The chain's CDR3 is CASSYGDQPQHF. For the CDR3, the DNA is TGTGCCAGCAGTTATGGGGATCAGCCCCAGCATTTT.

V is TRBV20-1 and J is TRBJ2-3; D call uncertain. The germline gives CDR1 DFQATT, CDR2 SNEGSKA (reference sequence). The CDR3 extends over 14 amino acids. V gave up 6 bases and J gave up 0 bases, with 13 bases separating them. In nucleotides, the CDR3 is TGCAGTGCCCCAAGAAGGTTTAGCACAGATACGCAGTATTTT. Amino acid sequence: CSAPRRFSTDTQYF.

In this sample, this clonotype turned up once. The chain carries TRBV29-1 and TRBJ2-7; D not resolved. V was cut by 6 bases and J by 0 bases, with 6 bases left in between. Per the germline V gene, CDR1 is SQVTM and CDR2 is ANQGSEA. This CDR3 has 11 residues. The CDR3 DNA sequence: TGCAGCGTGGAGAGCTCCTACGAGCAGTACTTC. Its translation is CSVESSYEQYF.

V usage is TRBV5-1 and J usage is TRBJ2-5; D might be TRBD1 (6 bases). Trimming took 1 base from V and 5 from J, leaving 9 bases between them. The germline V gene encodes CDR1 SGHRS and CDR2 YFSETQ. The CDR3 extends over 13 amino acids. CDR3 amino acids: CASSLQGPETQYF. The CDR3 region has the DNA TGCGCCAGCAGCTTGCAGGGGCCTGAGACCCAGTACTTC.

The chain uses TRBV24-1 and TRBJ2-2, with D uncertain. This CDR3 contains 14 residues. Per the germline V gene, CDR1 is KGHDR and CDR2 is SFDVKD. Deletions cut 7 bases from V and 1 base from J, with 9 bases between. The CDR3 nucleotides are TGTGCCACCAGCCCAAGCAGGAACACCGGGGAGCTGTTTTTT. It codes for CATSPSRNTGELFF.

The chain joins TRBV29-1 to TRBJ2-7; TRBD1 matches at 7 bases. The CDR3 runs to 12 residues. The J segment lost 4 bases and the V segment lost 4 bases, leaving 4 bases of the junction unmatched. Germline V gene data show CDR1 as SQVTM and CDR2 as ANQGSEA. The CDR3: CSVGGGAYEQYF. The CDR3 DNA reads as TGCAGCGTTGGAGGGGGCGCGTACGAGCAGTACTTC.

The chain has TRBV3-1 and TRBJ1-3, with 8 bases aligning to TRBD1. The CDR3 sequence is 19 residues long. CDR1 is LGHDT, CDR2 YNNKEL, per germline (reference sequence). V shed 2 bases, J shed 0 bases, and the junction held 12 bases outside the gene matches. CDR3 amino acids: CASSQFPDRGPLSGNTIYF. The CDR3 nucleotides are TGTGCCAGCAGCCAATTTCCAGACAGGGGCCCGCTCTCTGGAAACACCATATATTTT.

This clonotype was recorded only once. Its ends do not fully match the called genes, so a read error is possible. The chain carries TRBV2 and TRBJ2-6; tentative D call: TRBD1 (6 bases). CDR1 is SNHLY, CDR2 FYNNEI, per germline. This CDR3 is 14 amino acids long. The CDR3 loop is CASREGGRANVLTF. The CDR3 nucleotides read TGTGCCAGCAGGGAAGGGGGTAGGGCCAACGTCCTGACTTTC.

The CDR3 here is CASSPGRTGINSPLHF. The CDR3 DNA reads TGTGCCAGCAGCCCTGGAAGGACAGGGATTAATTCACCCCTCCACTTT. The rearrangement uses TRBV9 and TRBJ1-6; 8 bases are shared with TRBD1. V was clipped by 4 bases and J by 6 bases; unmatched bases: 9. The CDR3 runs 16 residues. CDR1 is SGDLS and CDR2 is YYNGEE in the germline V gene.

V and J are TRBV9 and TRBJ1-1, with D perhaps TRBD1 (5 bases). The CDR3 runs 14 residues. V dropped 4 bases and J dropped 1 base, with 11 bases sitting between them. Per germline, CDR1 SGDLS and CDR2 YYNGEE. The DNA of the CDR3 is TGTGCCAGCAGCAACTTGGACAAGAACACTGAAGCTTTCTTT. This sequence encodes CASSNLDKNTEAFF.

CDR3 DNA: TGTGCCAGCAAGGACATTTATGGCTACACCTTC. It encodes CASKDIYGYTF. The J gene is TRBJ1-2, the V gene TRBV27; a weak D match, TRBD1 (5 bases). V was trimmed by 7 bases and J by 5 bases, leaving 8 bases between them. Germline CDR1 and CDR2: MNHEY and SMNVEV (reference sequence). The CDR3 extends over 11 amino acids.

As DNA, the CDR3 is TGCAGTCCCCCGGGGCAGGTAACCTACGAGCAGTACTTC. Translation: CSPPGQVTYEQYF. The rearrangement uses TRBV20-1 and TRBJ2-7, with D perhaps assigned TRBD1 or TRBD2 (5 bases each). The CDR3 runs 13 residues. Per the germline V gene, CDR1 is DFQATT and CDR2 is SNEGSKA (reference sequence). Trimming pared 8 bases from V and 2 bases from J, leaving 16 bases between.

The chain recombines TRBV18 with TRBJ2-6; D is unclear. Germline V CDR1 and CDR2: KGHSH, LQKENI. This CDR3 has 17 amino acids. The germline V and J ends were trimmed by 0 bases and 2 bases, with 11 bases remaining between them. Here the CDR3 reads CASSPPPWGTGANVLTF. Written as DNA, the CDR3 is TGTGCCAGCTCACCACCACCCTGGGGTACTGGGGCCAACGTCCTGACTTTC.

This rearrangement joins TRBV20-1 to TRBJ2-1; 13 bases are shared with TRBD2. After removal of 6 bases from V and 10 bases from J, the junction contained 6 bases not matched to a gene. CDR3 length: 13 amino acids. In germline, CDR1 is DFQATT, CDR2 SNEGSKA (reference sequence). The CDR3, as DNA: TGCAGTGCCCTCGGACTAGCGGGGGAAGAGCAGTTCTTC. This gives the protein CSALGLAGEEQFF.

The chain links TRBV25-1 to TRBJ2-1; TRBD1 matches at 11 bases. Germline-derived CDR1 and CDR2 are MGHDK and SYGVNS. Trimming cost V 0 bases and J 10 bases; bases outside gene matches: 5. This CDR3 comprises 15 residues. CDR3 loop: CASSEYGTGGREQFF. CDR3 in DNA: TGTGCCAGCAGTGAATATGGGACAGGGGGTAGGGAGCAGTTCTTC.

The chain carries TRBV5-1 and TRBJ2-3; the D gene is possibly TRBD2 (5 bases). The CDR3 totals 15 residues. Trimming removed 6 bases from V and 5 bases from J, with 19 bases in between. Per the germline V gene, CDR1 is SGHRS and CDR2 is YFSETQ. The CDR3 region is CASNPGVSAEDTQYF. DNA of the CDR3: TGCGCCAGCAACCCCGGGGTTAGCGCGGAAGATACGCAGTATTTT.

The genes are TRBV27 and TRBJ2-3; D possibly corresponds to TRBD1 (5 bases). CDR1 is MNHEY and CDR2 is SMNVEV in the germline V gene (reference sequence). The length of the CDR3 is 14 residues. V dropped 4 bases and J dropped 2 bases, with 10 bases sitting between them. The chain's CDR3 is CASSSRQFTDTQYF. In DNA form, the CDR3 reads TGTGCCAGCAGTTCCAGACAGTTCACAGATACGCAGTATTTT.

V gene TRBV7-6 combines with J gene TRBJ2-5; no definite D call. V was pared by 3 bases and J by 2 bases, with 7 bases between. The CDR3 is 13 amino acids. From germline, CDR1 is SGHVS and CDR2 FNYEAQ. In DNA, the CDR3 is TGTGCCAGCAGCTTTTCCCCTCAAGAGACCCAGTACTTC. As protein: CASSFSPQETQYF.

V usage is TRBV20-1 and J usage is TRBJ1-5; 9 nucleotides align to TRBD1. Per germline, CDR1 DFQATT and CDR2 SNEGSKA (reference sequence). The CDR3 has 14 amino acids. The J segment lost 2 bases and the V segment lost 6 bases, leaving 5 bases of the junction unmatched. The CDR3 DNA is TGCAGTGCAATGACAGGGGGAGGCAATCAGCCCCAGCATTTT. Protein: CSAMTGGGNQPQHF.

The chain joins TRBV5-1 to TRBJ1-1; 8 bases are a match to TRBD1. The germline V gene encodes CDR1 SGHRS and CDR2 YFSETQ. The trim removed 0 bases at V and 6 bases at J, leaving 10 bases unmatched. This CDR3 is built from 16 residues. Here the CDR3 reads CASSLATGEGTPEAFF. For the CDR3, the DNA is TGCGCCAGCAGCTTGGCGACAGGGGAAGGGACACCTGAAGCTTTCTTT. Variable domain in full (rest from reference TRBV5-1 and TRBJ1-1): KAGVTQTPRYLIKTRGQQVTLSCSPISGHRSVSWYQQTPGQGLQFLFEYFSETQRNKGNFPGRFSGRQFSNSRSEMNVSTLELGDSALYLCASSLATGEGTPEAFFGQGTRLTVV.

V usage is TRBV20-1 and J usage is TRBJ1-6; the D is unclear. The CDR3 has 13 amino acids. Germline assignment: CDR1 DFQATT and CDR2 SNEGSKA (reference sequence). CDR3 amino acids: CSTFRAVNSPLHF. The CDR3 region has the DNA TGCAGCACCTTCCGGGCCGTAAATTCACCCCTCCACTTT.

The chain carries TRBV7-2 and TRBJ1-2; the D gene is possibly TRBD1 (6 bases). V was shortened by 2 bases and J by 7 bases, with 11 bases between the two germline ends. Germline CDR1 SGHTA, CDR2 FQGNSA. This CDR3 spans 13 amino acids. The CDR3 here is CASSLRGTLGYTF. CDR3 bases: TGTGCCAGCAGCTTAAGGGGGACACTTGGCTACACCTTC.

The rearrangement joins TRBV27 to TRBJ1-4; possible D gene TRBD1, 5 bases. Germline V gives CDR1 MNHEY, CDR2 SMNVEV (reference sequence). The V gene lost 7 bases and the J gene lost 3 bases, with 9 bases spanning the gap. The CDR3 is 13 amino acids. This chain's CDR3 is CASTFRANEKLFF. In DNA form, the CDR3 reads TGTGCCAGCACGTTCAGGGCTAATGAAAAACTGTTTTTT. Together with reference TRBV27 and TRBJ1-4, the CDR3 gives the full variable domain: EAQVTQNPRYLITVTGKKLTVTCSQNMNHEYMSWYRQDPGLGLRQIYYSMNVEVTDKGDVPEGYKVSRKEKRNFPLILESPSPNQTSLYFCASTFRANEKLFFGSGTQLSVL.

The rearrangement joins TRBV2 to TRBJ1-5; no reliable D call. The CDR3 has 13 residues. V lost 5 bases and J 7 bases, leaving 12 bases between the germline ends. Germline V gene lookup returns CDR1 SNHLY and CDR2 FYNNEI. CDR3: CASSQGPLQPQHF. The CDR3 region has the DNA TGTGCCAGCAGTCAAGGCCCATTACAGCCCCAGCATTTT. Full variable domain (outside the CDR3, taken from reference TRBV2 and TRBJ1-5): EPEVTQTPSHQVTQMGQEVILRCVPISNHLYFYWYRQILGQKVEFLVSFYNNEISEKSEIFDDQFSVERPDGSNFTLKIRSTKLEDSAMYFCASSQGPLQPQHFGDGTRLSIL.

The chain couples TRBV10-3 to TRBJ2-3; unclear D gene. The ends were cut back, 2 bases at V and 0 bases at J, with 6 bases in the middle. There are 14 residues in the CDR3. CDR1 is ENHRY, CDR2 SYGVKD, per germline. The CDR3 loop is CAISETKSTDTQYF. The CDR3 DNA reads TGTGCCATCAGTGAGACCAAGAGCACAGATACGCAGTATTTT.

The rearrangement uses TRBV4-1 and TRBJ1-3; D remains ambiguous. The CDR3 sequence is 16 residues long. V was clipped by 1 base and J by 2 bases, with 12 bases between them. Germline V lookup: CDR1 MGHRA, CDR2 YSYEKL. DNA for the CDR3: TGCGCCAGCAGCCAAGGAGCCGGTCCCCCTGGAAACACCATATATTTT. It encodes CASSQGAGPPGNTIYF.

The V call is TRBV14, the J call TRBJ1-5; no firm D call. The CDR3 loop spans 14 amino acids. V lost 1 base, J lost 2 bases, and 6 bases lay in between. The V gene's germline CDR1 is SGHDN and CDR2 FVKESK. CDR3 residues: CASSQVGRNQPQHF. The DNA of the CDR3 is TGTGCCAGCAGCCAAGTTGGGCGCAATCAGCCCCAGCATTTT.

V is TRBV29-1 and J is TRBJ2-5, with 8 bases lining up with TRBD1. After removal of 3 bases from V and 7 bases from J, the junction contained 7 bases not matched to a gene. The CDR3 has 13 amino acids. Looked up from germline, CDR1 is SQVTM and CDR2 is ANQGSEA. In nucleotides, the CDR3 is TGCAGCGTTGAGGACAGGGTGGGGGGGACCCAGTACTTC. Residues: CSVEDRVGGTQYF.

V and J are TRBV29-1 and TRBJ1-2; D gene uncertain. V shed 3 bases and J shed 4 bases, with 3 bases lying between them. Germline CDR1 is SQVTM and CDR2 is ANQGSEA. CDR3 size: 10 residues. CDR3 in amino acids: CSVDGYGYTF. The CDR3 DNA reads TGCAGCGTTGACGGCTATGGCTACACCTTC.

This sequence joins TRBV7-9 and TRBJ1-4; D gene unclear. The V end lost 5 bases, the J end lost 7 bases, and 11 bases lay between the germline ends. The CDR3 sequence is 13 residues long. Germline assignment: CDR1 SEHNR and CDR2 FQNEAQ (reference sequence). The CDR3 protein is CASSRDHGEKLFF. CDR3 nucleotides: TGTGCCAGCAGCAGAGATCATGGTGAAAAACTGTTTTTT.

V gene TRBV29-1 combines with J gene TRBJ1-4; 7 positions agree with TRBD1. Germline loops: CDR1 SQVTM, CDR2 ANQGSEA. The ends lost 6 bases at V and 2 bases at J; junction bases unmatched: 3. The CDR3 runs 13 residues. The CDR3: CSVETGTNEKLFF. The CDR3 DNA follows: TGCAGCGTCGAGACAGGGACTAATGAAAAACTGTTTTTT.

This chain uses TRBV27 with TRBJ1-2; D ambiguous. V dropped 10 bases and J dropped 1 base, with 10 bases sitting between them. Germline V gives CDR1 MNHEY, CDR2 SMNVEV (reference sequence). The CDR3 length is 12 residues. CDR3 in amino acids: CATSGNNYGYTF. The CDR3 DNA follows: TGTGCCACTTCGGGAAATAACTATGGCTACACCTTC.